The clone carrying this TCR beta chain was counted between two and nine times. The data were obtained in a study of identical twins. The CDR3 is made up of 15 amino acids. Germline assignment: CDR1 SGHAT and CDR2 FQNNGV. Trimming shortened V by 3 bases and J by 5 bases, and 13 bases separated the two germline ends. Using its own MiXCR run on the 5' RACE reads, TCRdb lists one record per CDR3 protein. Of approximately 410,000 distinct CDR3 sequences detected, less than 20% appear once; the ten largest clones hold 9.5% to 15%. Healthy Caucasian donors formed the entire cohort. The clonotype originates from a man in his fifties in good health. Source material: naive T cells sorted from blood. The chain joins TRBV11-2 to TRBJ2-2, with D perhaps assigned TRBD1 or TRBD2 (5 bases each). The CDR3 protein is CASSFRETHTGELFF. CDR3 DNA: TGTGCCAGCAGCTTCAGGGAGACCCATACCGGGGAGCTGTTTTTT.